This paragraph covers one TCR beta chain sequence. Its specificity is unknown. Template switching, a step in the protocol, added a universal primer site, and cDNA carried unique molecular identifiers. TCRdb ran MiXCR on the 5' RACE reads and lists one entry per CDR3 protein. The sample gives some 1,600,000 distinct CDR3 sequences, 25% to 35% of which show up once; about 0.25% is in the top ten. CDR1 MNHNS and CDR2 SASEGT come from the germline V gene. Trimming cost V 3 bases and J 1 base, with 12 bases left between them. The CDR3 has 15 amino acids. The data were obtained in a study of identical twins. Notes on the study in general: Invariant populations such as MAIT and iNKT cells could partly muddle zero-insertion analyses. Cord blood's abundant beta clonotypes had fewer insertions, unlike memory repertoires.

The clonotype comes from a newborn girl in good health. The sequenced sample was cord blood. V usage is TRBV6-1 and J usage is TRBJ1-1, with TRBD1 as a possible D gene (5 bases). Written as DNA, the CDR3 is TGTGCCAGCAGTGAGAGGGACTGGGCGAACACTGAAGCTTTCTTT. Its protein product is CASSERDWANTEAFF.